These T cell receptor beta chains were read from a single sample in a study of cytomegalovirus exposure and HLA in healthy donors. Generated by immunoSEQ multiplex PCR, the TCRdb table keeps only in-frame clones and is missing some. The sample carries 95,000 to 150,000 clones, approximately 72% recorded once. Specimen: PBMCs. The receptors come from a woman aged 50 to 60 in good health and CMV-seropositive. Each CDR3 is given with its conserved first and last residue. D genes are given only for firm matches. Part of the rows lack a size; the others show once, few, many or a class for expanded clones.

TRBD2,TRBV4-2,once,TRBJ2-1,CASSQDGLAGVGEQFF,TGTGCCAGCAGCCAAGATGGACTAGCGGGAGTGGGTGAGCAGTTCTTC
.,TRBV10-3,.,TRBJ1-1,CASSYFRHMNTEAFF,TGTGCCAGCAGTTACTTTAGACACATGAACACTGAAGCTTTCTTT
.,TRBV7-3,once,TRBJ1-1,CASSFFVMNTEAFF,TGTGCCAGCAGCTTTTTCGTAATGAACACTGAAGCTTTCTTT
.,TRBV30,.,TRBJ2-7,CAWSGTGYEQYF,TGTGCCTGGAGTGGGACGGGATACGAGCAGTACTTC
.,TRBV21-1,few,TRBJ2-5,CASSTHRGRETQYF,TGTGCCAGCAGCACGCACAGGGGGCGAGAGACCCAGTACTTC
.,TRBV7-2,.,TRBJ2-7,CASSLLQGMYEQYF,TGTGCCAGCAGCTTACTGCAGGGAATGTACGAGCAGTACTTC
TRBD1,TRBV5-1,few,TRBJ1-1,CASQGQSNTEAFF,TGCGCCAGCCAGGGACAGTCGAACACTGAAGCTTTCTTT
TRBD1,TRBV9,.,TRBJ1-2,CASSTSGQGPNYGYTF,TGTGCCAGCAGCACATCTGGACAGGGTCCTAACTATGGCTACACCTTC
.,TRBV6-5,once,TRBJ2-5,CASREQVKETQYF,TGTGCCAGCAGGGAACAGGTGAAAGAGACCCAGTACTTC
.,TRBV11-2,.,TRBJ1-2,CASSLWENYGYTF,TGTGCCAGCAGCTTATGGGAGAACTATGGCTACACCTTC
TRBD1,TRBV6-5,.,TRBJ1-2,CASSYYGQGDPYGYTF,TGTGCCAGCAGTTACTACGGACAGGGGGACCCCTATGGCTACACCTTC
.,TRBV10-3,.,TRBJ2-5,CAAAPVQQETQYF,TGTGCCGCCGCTCCGGTACAACAGGAGACCCAGTACTTC
.,TRBV29-1,.,TRBJ1-2,CSVPANYGYTF,TGCAGCGTTCCGGCTAACTATGGCTACACCTTC
.,TRBV5-1,.,TRBJ2-2,CASSYGQLTGELFF,TGCGCCAGCAGCTATGGACAGCTCACCGGGGAGCTGTTTTTT
TRBD1,TRBV30,.,TRBJ1-1,CAHTRDRGLGNTEAFF,TGTGCCCATACTAGGGACAGGGGGCTAGGGAACACTGAAGCTTTCTTT
TRBD1,TRBV4-1,.,TRBJ1-2,CASSQVGQGFFYGYTF,TGCGCCAGCAGCCAAGTCGGACAGGGATTCTTCTATGGCTACACCTTC
.,TRBV7-9,.,TRBJ1-1,CASSLTYGGGSTEAFF,TGTGCCAGCAGCTTAACCTACGGCGGGGGTTCCACTGAAGCTTTCTTT
.,TRBV2,.,TRBJ2-1,CASRLTDGEQFF,TGTGCCAGCAGGCTAACCGATGGTGAGCAGTTCTTC
.,TRBV7-7,few,TRBJ2-7,CASSLGAGGNEQYF,TGTGCTAGCAGCTTAGGGGCTGGTGGAAACGAGCAGTACTTC
TRBD2,TRBV11-2,few,TRBJ2-7,CASGQSSGGTWEQYF,TGTGCCAGCGGACAATCTAGCGGGGGGACCTGGGAGCAGTACTTC
.,TRBV30,.,TRBJ1-1,CASSGQLNTEAFF,TGTGCCTCATCGGGACAACTGAACACTGAAGCTTTCTTT
TRBD1,TRBV7-9,few,TRBJ2-7,CASSQTGDEQYF,TGTGCCAGCAGCCAAACAGGGGACGAGCAGTACTTC
.,TRBV7-8,.,TRBJ1-4,CASSLWRGGEKLFF,TGTGCCAGCAGCTTGTGGAGGGGCGGCGAAAAACTGTTTTTT
.,TRBV28,.,TRBJ2-1,CASTPGALSSYNEQFF,TGTGCCAGCACACCTGGGGCCCTAAGCTCCTACAATGAGCAGTTCTTC
.,TRBV9,.,TRBJ2-5,CASNGDSQETQYF,TGTGCCAGCAACGGGGACTCGCAAGAGACCCAGTACTTC
TRBD2,TRBV19,.,TRBJ2-3,CASSIPLAGGTDTQYF,TGTGCCAGTAGTATCCCCCTGGCGGGGGGAACGGATACGCAGTATTTT